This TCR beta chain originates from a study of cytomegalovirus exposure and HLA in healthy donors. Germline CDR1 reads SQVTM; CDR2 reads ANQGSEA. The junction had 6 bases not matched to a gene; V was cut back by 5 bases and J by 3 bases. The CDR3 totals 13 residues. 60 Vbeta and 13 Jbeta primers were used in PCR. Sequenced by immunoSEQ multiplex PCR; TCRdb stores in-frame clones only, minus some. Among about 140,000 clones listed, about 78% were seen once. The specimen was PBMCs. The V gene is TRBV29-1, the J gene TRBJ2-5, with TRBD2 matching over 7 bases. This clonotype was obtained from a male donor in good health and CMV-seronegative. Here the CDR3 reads CSVRGEMEETQYF. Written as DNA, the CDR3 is TGCAGCGTTCGGGGGGAGATGGAAGAGACCCAGTACTTC.